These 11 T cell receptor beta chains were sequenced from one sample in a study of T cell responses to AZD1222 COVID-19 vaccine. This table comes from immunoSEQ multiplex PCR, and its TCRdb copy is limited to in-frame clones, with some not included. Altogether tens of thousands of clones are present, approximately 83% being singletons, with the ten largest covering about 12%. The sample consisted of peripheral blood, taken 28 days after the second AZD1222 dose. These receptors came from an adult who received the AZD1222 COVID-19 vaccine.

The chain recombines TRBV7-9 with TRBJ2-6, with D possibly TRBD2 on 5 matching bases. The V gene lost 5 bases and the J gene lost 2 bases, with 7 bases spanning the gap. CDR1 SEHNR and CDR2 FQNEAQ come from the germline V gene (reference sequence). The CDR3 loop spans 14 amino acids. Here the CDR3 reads CASSPGAGANVLTF. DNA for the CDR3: TGTGCCAGCAGCCCCGGGGCTGGGGCCAACGTCCTGACTTTC.

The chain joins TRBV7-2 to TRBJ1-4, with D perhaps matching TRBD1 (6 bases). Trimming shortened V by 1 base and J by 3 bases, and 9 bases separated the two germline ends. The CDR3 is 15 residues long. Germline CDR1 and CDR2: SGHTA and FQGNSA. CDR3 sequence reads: CASSLERTANEKLFF. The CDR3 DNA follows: TGTGCCAGCAGCTTAGAGCGGACAGCTAATGAAAAACTGTTTTTT.

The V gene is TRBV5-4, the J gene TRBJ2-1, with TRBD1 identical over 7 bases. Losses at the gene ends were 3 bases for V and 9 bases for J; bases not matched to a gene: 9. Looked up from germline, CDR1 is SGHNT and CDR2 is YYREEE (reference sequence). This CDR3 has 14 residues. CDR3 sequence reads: CASSSGQKDGEQFF. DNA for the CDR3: TGTGCCAGCAGCTCGGGACAGAAGGATGGTGAGCAGTTCTTC.

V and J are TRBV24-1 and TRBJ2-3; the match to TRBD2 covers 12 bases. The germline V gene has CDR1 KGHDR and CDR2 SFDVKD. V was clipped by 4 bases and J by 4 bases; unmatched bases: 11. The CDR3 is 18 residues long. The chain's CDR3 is CATSDPGSSGGGADTQYF. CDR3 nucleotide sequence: TGTGCCACCAGTGACCCTGGCTCTAGCGGGGGGGGTGCAGATACGCAGTATTTT.

The CDR3 DNA reads TGTGCCAGCTCCCCGACAGGGGGCAACACCGGGGAGCTGTTTTTT. This encodes CASSPTGGNTGELFF. The chain combines TRBV19 with TRBJ2-2; TRBD1 matches at 10 bases. The CDR3 runs to 15 residues. Trimming removed 9 bases from V and 2 bases from J; junction bases left unmatched: 6. Germline V gene data show CDR1 as LNHDA and CDR2 as SQIVND (reference sequence).

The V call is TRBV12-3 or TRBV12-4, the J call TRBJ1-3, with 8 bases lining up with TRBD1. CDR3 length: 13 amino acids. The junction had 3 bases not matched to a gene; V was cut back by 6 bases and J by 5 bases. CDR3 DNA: TGTGCCAGCAGGGGACAGGTCCGAAACACCATATATTTT. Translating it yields CASRGQVRNTIYF.

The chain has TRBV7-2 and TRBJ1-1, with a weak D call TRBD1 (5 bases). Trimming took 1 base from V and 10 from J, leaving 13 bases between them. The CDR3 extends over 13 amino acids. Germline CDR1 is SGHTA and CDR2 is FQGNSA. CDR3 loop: CASSLGWGSAAFF. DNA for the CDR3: TGTGCCAGCAGCTTAGGGTGGGGGTCGGCAGCTTTCTTT.

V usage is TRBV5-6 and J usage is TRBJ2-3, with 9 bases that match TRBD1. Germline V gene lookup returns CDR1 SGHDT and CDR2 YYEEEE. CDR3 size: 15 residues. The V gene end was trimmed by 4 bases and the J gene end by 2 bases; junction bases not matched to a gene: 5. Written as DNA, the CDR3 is TGTGCCAGCAGCCGGACAGGGGCCCTCACAGATACGCAGTATTTT. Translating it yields CASSRTGALTDTQYF.

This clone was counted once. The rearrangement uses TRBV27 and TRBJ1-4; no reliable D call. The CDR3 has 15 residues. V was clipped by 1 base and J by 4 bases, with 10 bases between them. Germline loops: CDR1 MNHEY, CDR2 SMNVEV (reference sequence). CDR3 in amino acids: CASSLFWGGNEKLFF. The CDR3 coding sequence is TGTGCCAGCAGTTTATTTTGGGGAGGTAATGAAAAACTGTTTTTT.

CDR3 bases: TGTGCCAGCAGCTCCGTGGGGATGGGTGAGCAGTTCTTC. Translated: CASSSVGMGEQFF. V gene TRBV7-8 combines with J gene TRBJ2-1; no reliable D call. The CDR3 extends over 13 amino acids. CDR1 is SGHVS, CDR2 FQNEAQ, per germline. Trimming cost V 4 bases and J 9 bases, with 13 bases left between them.

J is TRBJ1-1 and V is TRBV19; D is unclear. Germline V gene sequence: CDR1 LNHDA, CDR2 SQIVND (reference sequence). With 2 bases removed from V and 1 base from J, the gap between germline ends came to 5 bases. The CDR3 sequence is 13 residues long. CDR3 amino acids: CASSIYQNTEAFF. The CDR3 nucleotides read TGTGCCAGTAGTATATACCAGAACACTGAAGCTTTCTTT. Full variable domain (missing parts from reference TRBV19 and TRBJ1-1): DGGITQSPKYLFRKEGQNVTLSCEQNLNHDAMYWYRQDPGQGLRLIYYSQIVNDFQKGDIAEGYSVSREKKESFPLTVTSAQKNPTAFYLCASSIYQNTEAFFGQGTRLTVV.